This T cell receptor beta chain was captured by sequencing in a study of CD8 T cells in Susac syndrome (dated by TCRdb to between 2018 and 2020). The study in broad terms: Whether CD8+ T cell activation and differentiation in Susac syndrome was antigen driven was tested using repertoire sequencing. Clonality of the CD8+ T cell repertoire was compared between about a dozen healthy donors, approximately 14 Susac syndrome patients and about 15 multiple sclerosis patients.

Results and caveats for the whole study, not just this receptor: The TCR sequencing and HLA analysis was acknowledged to have included a relatively small number of individuals.

Sequences SNHLY (CDR1) and FYNNEI (CDR2) are obtained from the germline V gene. The germline ends are 8 bases apart after V is trimmed by 7 bases and J by 4 bases. The CDR3 sequence holds 11 residues, the cysteine and phenylalanine included. Only the CDR3 DNA is retained, 33 bases long and in frame from the first base. Peripheral blood CD8+ and CD4+ T cells from healthy donors, Susac syndrome patients and multiple sclerosis patients were profiled using high-throughput TCR beta sequencing. Treatment-naive patients with stable or active relapsing-remitting disease fulfilling revised McDonald criteria were used as multiple sclerosis controls. Bulk CD8+ and CD4+ T cells were purified magnetically by negative isolation, whereas CD8+ TEMRA cells were enriched by FACS. Blood was collected in EDTA tubes and processed within 24 hours, with PBMCs isolated through density gradient centrifugation. PBMCs intended for TCR sequencing were cryopreserved in liquid nitrogen and thawed later in a water bath at 37 degrees C. A purity of at least 90% was achieved for sorted or isolated CD4+, CD8+ and CD8+ TEMRA cells.

RNA was extracted using the RNeasy kit, and roughly 0.5 to 1 ug of the RNA was reverse transcribed with random hexamers. TCR beta CDR3 regions were amplified with the immunoSEQ multiplex PCR assay covering 54 Vbeta and 13 Jbeta segments. PCR amplification bias was corrected by using a synthetic template baseline for primer optimization and computational correction. From the authors' description of their analysis: Only productive sequences were kept, with reads annotated to V, D and J genes according to IMGT and analyzed in immunoSEQ Analyzer. To calculate clonality, Shannon entropy was normalized by log2 of the number of productive unique sequences and then subtracted from one. For each patient and control, public and private clones were evaluated among the 100 most prevalent clones. Clones were defined as Susac-specific when absent from the healthy and MS cohorts, from approximately 970 published viral clones and from other ImmuneACCESS disease sequences. TCRdb cleaned the public reads at Q25 with fastp, built clones with MiXCR and kept in-frame beta chains. Each record represents a unique CDR3 protein, reported with the most common genes and DNA among its rows. Here the V and J calls rest on TCRdb's processing, not on the authors' analysis. The sample table holds about 300,000 distinct CDR3 sequences, of which 89% were seen once. Around 0.2% of the sample comes from the top ten.

Comment on this clonotype: Its antigen target is currently unknown. Base quality data are lacking; no much larger clone is found one base away.

The receptor was isolated from a human donor with multiple sclerosis. Here the chain combines TRBV2 and TRBJ2-7, with the D gene not clear enough to name. The sequenced material came from CD8+ T cells from PBMCs. The DNA sequence reads TGTGCCAGCATGCCCGCGTACGAGCAGTACTTC. The resulting protein is CASMPAYEQYF.